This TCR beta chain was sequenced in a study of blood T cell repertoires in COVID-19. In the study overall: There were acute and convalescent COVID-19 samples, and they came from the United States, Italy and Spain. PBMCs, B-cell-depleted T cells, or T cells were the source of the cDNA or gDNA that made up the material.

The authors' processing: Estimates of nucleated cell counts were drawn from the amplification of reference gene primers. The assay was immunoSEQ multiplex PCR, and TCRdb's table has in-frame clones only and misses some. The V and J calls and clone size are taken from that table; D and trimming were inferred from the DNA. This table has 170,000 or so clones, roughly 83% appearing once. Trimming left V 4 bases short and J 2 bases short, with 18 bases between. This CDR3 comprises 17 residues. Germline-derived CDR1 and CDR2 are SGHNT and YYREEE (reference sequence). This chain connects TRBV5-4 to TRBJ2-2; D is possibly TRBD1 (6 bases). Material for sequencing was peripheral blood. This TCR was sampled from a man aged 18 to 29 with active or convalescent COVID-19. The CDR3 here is CASSPPPTGANTGELFF. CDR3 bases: TGTGCCAGCAGCCCACCCCCGACAGGAGCTAACACCGGGGAGCTGTTTTTT.